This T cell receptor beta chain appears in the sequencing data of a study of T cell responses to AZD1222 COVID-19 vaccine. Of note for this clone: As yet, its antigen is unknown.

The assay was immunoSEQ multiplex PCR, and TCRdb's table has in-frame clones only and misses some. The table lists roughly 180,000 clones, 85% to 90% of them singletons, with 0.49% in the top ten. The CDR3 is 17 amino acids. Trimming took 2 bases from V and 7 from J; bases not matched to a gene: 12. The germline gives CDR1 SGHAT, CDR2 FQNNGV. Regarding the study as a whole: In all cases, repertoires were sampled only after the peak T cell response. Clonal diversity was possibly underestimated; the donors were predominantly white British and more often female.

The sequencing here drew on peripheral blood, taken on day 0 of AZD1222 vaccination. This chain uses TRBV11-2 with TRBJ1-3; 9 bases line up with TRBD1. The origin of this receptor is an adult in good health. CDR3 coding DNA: TGTGCCAGCAGCTTATCCATCGGGACAGGGAGGGTGAACACCATATATTTT. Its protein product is CASSLSIGTGRVNTIYF.